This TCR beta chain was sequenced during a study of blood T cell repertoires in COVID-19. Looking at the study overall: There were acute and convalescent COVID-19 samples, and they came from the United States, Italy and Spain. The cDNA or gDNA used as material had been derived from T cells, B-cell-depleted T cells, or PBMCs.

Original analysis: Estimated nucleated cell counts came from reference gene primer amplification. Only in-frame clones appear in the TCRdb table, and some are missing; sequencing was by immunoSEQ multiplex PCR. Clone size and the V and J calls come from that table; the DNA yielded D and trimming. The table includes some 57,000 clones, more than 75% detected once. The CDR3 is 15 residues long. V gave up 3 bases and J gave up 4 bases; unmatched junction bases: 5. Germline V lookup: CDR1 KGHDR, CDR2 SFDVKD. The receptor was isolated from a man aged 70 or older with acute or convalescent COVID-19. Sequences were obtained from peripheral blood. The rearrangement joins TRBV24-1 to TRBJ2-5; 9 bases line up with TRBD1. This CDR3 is CATSDTGTGLETQYF. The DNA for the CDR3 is TGTGCCACCAGTGATACCGGGACAGGGTTAGAGACCCAGTACTTC.